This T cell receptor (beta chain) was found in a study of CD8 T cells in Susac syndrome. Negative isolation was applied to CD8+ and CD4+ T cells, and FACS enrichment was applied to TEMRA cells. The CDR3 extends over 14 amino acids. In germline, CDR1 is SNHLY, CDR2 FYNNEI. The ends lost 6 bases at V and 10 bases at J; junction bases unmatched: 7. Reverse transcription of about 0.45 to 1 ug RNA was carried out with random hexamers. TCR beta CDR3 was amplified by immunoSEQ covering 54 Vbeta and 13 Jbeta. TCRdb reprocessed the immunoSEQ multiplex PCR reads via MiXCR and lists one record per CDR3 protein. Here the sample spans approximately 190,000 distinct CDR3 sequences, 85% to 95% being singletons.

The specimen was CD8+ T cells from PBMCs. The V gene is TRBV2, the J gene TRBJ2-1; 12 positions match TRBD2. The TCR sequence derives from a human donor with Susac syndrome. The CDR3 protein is CASSPSGGAREQFF. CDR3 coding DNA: TGTGCCAGCAGCCCTAGCGGGGGGGCGCGGGAGCAGTTCTTC.